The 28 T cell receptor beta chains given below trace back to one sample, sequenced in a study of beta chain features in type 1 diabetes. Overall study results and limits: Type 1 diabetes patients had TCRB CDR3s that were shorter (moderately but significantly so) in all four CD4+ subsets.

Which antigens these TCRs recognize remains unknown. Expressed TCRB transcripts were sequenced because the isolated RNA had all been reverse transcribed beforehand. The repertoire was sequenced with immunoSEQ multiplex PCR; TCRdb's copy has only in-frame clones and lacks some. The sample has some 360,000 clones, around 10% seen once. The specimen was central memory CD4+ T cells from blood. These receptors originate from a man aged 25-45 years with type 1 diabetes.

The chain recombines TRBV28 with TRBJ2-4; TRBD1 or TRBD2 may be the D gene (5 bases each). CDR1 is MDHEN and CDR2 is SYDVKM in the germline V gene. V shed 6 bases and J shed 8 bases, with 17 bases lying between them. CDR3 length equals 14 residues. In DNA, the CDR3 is TGTGCCAGCAGCTCCCAGGGAGCACGGCACATTCAGTACTTC. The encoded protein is CASSSQGARHIQYF.

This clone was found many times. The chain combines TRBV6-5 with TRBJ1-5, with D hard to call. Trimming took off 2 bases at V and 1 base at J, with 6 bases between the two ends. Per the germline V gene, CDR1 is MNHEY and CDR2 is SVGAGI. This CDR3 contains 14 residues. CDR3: CASSYGQSNQPQHF. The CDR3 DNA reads TGTGCCAGCAGTTACGGGCAGAGCAATCAGCCCCAGCATTTT.

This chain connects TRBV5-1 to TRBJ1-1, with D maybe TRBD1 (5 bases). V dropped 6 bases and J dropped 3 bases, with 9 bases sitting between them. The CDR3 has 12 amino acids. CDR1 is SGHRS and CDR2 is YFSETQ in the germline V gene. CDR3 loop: CASKWGDTEAFF. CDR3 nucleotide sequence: TGCGCCAGCAAGTGGGGGGACACTGAAGCTTTCTTT. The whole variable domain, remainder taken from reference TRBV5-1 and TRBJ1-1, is KAGVTQTPRYLIKTRGQQVTLSCSPISGHRSVSWYQQTPGQGLQFLFEYFSETQRNKGNFPGRFSGRQFSNSRSEMNVSTLELGDSALYLCASKWGDTEAFFGQGTRLTVV.

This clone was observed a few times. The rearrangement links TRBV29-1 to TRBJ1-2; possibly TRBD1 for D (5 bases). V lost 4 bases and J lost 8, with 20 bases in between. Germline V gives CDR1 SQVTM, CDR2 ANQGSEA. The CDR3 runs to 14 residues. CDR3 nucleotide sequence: TGCAGCGTTGGTGGACAAGGGGTATCATCCGGCTACACCTTC. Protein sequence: CSVGGQGVSSGYTF. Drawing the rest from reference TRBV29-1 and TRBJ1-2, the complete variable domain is SAVISQKPSRDICQRGTSLTIQCQVDSQVTMMFWYRQQPGQSLTLIATANQGSEATYESGFVIDKFPISRPNLTFSTLTVSNMSPEDSSIYLCSVGGQGVSSGYTFGSGTRLTVV.

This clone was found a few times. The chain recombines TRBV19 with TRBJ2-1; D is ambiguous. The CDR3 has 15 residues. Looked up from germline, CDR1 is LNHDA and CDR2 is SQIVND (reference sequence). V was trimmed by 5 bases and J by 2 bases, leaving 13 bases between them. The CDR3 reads CASSVAPDPYNEQFF. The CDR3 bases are TGTGCCAGTAGTGTCGCGCCAGACCCCTACAATGAGCAGTTCTTC.

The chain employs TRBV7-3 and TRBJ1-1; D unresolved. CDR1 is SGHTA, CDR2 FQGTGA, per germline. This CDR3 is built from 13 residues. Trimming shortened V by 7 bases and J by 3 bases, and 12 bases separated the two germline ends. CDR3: CASTAMEDTEAFF. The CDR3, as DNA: TGTGCCAGCACCGCAATGGAGGACACTGAAGCTTTCTTT.

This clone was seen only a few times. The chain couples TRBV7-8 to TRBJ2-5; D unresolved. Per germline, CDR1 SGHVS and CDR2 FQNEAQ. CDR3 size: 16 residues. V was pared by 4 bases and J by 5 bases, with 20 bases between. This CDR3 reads CASSSYTRRDKETQYF. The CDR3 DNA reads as TGTGCCAGCAGCTCTTATACCCGCCGAGACAAGGAGACCCAGTACTTC.

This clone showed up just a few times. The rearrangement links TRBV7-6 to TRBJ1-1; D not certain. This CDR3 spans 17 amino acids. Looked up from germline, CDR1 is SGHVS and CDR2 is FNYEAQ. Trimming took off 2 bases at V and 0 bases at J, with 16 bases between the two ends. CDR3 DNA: TGTGCCAGCAGCTTAAGGGCAGGTGGGGTAATGAACACTGAAGCTTTCTTT. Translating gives CASSLRAGGVMNTEAFF.

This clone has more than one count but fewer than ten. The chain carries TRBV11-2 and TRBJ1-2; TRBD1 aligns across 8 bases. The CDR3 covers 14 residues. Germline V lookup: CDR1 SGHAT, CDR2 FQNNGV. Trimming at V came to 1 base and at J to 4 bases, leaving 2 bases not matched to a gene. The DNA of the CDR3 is TGTGCCAGCAGCTTAGCAGGGGGCATCTATGGCTACACCTTC. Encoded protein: CASSLAGGIYGYTF.

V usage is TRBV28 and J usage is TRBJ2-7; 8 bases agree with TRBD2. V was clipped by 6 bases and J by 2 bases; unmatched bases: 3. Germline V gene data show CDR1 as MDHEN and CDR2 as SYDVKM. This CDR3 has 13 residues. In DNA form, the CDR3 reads TGTGCCAGCAGGGGACTAGACCCCTACGAGCAGTACTTC. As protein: CASRGLDPYEQYF.

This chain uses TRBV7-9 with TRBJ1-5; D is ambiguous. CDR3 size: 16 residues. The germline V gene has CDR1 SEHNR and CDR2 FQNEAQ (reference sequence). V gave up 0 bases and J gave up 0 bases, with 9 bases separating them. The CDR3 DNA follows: TGTGCCAGCAGCTTAGCAGGCAGTGATAGCAATCAGCCCCAGCATTTT. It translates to CASSLAGSDSNQPQHF. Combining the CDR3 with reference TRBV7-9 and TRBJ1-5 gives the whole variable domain DTGVSQNPRHKITKRGQNVTFRCDPISEHNRLYWYRQTLGQGPEFLTYFQNEAQLEKSRLLSDRFSAERPKGSFSTLEIQRTEQGDSAMYLCASSLAGSDSNQPQHFGDGTRLSIL.

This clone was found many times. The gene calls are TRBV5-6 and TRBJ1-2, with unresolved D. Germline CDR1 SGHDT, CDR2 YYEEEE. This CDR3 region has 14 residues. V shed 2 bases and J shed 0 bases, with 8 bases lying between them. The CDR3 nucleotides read TGTGCCAGCAGCTTCGGTCTCGCTAACTATGGCTACACCTTC. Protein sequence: CASSFGLANYGYTF.

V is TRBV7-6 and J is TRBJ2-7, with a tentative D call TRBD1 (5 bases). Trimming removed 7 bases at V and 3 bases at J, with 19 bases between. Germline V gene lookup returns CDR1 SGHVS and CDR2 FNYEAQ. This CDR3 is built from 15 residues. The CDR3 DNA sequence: TGTGCCAGCACCGAAAGTGGGGCAGGAAACTACGAGCAGTACTTC. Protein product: CASTESGAGNYEQYF.

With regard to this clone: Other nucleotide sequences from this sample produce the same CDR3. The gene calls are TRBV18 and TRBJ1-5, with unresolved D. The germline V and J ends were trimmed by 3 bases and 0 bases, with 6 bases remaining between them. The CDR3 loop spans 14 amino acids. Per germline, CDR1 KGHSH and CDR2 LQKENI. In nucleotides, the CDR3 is TGTGCCAGCTCACCGGACTATAGCAATCAGCCCCAGCATTTT. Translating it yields CASSPDYSNQPQHF.

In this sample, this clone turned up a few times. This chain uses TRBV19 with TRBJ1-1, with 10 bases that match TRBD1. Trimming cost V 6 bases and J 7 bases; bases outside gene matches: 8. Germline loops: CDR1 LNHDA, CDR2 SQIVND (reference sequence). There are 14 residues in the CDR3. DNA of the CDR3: TGTGCCAGTAGACGACAGGGGGCTGGCCTTGAAGCTTTCTTT. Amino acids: CASRRQGAGLEAFF.

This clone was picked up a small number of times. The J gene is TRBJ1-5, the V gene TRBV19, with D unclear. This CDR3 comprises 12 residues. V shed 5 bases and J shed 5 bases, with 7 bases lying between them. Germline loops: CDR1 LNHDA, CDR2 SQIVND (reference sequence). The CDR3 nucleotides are TGTGCCAGTAGTGCCTCTTATCAGCCCCAGCATTTT. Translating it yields CASSASYQPQHF.

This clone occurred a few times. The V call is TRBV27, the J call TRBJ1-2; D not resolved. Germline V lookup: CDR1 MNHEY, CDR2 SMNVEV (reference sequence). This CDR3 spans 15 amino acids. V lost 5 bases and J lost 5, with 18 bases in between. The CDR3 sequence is CASSPAYPGSYGYTF. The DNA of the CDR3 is TGTGCCAGCAGTCCAGCTTATCCTGGCAGTTATGGCTACACCTTC.

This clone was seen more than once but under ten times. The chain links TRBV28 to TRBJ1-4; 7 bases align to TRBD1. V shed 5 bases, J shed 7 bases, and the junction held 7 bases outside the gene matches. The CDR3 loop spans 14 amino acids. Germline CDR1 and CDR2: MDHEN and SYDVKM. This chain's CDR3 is CASSAGTVGEKLFF. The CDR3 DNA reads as TGTGCCAGCAGTGCAGGGACAGTCGGTGAAAAACTGTTTTTT.

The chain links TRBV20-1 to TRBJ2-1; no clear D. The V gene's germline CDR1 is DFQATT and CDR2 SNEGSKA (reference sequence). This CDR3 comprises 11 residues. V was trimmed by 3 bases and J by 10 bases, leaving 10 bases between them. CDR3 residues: CSASPILEQFF. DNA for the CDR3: TGCAGTGCTAGTCCTATCTTGGAGCAGTTCTTC.

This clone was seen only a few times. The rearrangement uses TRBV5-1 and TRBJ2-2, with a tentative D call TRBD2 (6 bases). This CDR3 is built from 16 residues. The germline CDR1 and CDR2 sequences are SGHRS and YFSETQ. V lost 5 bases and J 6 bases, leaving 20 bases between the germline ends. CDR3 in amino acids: CASSRDHAGKAGELFF. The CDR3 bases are TGCGCCAGCAGTCGAGATCATGCGGGGAAGGCCGGGGAGCTGTTTTTT.

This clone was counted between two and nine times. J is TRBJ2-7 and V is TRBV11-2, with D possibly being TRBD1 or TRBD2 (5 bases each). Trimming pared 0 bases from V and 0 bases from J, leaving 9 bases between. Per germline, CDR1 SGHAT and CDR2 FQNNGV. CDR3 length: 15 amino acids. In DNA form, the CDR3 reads TGTGCCAGCAGCTTAGAGGGGACGACCTCCTACGAGCAGTACTTC. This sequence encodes CASSLEGTTSYEQYF.

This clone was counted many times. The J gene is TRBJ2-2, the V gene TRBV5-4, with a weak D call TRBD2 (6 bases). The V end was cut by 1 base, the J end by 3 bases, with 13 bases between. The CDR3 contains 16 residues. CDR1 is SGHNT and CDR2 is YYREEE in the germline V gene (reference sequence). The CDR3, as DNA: TGTGCCAGCAGCTTGTTTTCTGCGGGACACACCGGGGAGCTGTTTTTT. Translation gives CASSLFSAGHTGELFF.

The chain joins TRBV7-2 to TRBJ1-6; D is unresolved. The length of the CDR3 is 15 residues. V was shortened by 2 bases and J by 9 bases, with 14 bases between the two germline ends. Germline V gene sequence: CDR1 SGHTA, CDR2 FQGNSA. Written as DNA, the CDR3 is TGTGCCAGCAGCTTATCAGGCCTATGGGCTTCACCCCTCCACTTT. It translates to CASSLSGLWASPLHF.

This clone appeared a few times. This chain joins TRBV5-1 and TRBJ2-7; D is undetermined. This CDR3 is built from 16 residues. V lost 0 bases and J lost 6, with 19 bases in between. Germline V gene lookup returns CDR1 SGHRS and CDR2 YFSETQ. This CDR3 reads CASSLGPVGSVGEQYF. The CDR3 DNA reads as TGCGCCAGCAGCTTGGGCCCGGTTGGTTCAGTCGGCGAGCAGTACTTC.

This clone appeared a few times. The CDR3 DNA reads TGTGCCAGCAGTTCCGGGACTCTCGGCACTGAAGCTTTCTTT. Translating gives CASSSGTLGTEAFF. The genes are TRBV2 and TRBJ1-1; D is perhaps TRBD1 (5 bases). Germline assignment: CDR1 SNHLY and CDR2 FYNNEI. The CDR3 has 14 amino acids. Trimming left V 5 bases short and J 4 bases short, with 14 bases between.

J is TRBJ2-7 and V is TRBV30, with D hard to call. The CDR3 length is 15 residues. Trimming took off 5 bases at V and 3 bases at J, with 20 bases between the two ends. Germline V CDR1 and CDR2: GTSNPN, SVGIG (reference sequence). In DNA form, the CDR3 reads TGTGCCTGGCGGTCCTTAGAGATTACCTACTACGAGCAGTACTTC. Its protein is CAWRSLEITYYEQYF. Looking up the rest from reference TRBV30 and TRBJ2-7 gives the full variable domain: SQTIHQWPATLVQPVGSPLSLECTVEGTSNPNLYWYRQAAGRGLQLLFYSVGIGQISSEVPQNLSASRPQDRQFILSSKKLLLSDSGFYLCAWRSLEITYYEQYFGPGTRLTVT.

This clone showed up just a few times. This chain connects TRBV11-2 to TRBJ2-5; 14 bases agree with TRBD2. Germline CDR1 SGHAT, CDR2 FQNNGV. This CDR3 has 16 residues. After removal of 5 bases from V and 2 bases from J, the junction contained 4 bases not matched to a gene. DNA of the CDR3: TGTGCCAGCAGCCGAAGACTAGCGGGAGGGCAAGAGACCCAGTACTTC. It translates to CASSRRLAGGQETQYF.

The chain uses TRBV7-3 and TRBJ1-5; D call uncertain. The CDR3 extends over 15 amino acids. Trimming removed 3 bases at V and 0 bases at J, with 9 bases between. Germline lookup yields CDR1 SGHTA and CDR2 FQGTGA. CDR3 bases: TGTGCCAGCAGCTTGCTTCTTTATAGCAATCAGCCCCAGCATTTT. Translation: CASSLLLYSNQPQHF.